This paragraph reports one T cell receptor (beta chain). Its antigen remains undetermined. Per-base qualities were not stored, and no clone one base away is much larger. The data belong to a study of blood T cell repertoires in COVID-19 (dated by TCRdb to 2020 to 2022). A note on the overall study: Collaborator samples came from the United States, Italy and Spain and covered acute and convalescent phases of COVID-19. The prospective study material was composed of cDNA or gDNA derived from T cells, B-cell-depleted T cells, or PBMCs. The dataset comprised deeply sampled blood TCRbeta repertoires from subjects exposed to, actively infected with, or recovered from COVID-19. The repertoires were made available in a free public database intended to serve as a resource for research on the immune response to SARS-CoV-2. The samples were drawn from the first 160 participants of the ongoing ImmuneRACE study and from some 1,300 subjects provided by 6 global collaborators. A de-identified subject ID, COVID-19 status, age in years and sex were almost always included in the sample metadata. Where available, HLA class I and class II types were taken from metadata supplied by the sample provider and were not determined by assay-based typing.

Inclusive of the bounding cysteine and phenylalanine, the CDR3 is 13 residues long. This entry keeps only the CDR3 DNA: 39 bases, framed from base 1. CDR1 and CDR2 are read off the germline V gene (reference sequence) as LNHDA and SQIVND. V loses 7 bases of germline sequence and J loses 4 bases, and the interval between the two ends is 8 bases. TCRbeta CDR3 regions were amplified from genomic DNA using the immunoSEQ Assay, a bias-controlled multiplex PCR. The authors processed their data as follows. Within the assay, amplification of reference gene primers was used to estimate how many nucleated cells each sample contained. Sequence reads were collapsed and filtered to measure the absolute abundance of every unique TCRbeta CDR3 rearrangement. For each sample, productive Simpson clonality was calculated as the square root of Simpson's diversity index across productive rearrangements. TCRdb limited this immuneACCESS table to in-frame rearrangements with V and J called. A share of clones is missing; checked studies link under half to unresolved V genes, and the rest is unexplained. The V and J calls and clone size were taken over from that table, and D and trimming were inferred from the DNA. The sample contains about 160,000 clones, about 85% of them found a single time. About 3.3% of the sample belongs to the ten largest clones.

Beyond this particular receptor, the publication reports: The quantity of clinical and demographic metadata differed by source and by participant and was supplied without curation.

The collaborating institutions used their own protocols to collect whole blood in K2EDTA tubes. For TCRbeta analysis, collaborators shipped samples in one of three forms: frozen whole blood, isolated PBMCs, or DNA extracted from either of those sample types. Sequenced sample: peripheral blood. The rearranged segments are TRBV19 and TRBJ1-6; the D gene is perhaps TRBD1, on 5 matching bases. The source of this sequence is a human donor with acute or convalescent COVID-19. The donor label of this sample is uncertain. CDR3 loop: CASNGGYNSPLHF. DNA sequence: TGTGCCAGTAACGGGGGGTATAATTCACCCCTCCACTTT. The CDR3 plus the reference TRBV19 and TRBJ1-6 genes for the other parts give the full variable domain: DGGITQSPKYLFRKEGQNVTLSCEQNLNHDAMYWYRQDPGQGLRLIYYSQIVNDFQKGDIAEGYSVSREKKESFPLTVTSAQKNPTAFYLCASNGGYNSPLHFGNGTRLTVT.